This TCR beta chain was sequenced for a study of shared clonotypes between healthy human individuals (dated by TCRdb to the early 2020s). As for the study more broadly: The cohort comprised two women and a few men aged 18 to 49 years. Per donor, three plates each were used for CD4 naive and CD4 memory, two for CD8 naive, and one for CD8 memory. The study deeply sequenced blood TCR repertoires of about 5 healthy adults to estimate repertoire size and the extent of clonotype sharing between individuals. Different laboratories and diverse techniques were used to prepare libraries and sequence TCR repertoires, to increase sequencing depth and limit assay-specific biases. Between about 0.94 and 8.9 billion PBMCs per donor were obtained by leukapheresis. What the study reported, not specific to this receptor: About 5% of naive CD4, around 3.5% of naive CD8, approximately 2.2% of memory CD4, and roughly 0.4% of memory CD8 clonotypes were shared across a few donors. Based on pairwise subsampling, the degree of clonotype sharing among donors was expected to be affected by sequencing depth. Compared with non-shared clonotypes, clonotypes shared by all four sorted-subset donors had higher generation probabilities. Incomplete sequencing was indicated by rarefaction of sorted-subset datasets, despite the large sequencing depth. Because the study included only a small number of donors, the genetic and exposure-history diversity represented was limited. Sampling was restricted to blood, and TCR repertoires in tissues likely differ from the TCR repertoires found in blood. Estimated clonotype richness was generally larger for naive than for memory subsets.

This clone was found a few times. Its antigen target is currently unknown. Nothing much larger sits one base from this clone, and base qualities are not available. Trimming costs V 5 bases and J 10 bases, and their ends lie 14 bases apart. The CDR3 holds 12 amino acids from the cysteine to the phenylalanine. The entry retains the CDR3 DNA only, 36 bases that are in frame from base 1. For CDR1 and CDR2, the germline V gene lists MDHEN and SYDVKM. CD8 naive samples were obtained by positive selection for CCR7 among CD45RO-negative cells, yielding a CD45RA+CCR7+ population from which TemRA cells were excluded. The donors were healthy, HIV-negative adults who had no recently reported acute infections or vaccinations. Every donor was a Caucasian adult residing in Nashville, Tennessee, USA. After blood collection by leukapheresis, PBMCs were isolated using Ficoll-Histopaque density gradient centrifugation and then cryopreserved in the vapor phase of liquid nitrogen. Analytical flow cytometry was used to check the purity and quantity of every magnetically sorted T cell population. Genomic DNA was isolated from every sorted fraction and measured by UV absorbance on a Nanodrop 2000c.

Using the deep immunoSEQ assay, TCR CDR3 regions were amplified from genomic DNA by multiplex PCR. Extracted genomic DNA from each cell subset was spread evenly across all wells of several immunoSEQ 96-well plates, with each plate serving as a replicate. For sorted subsets, each replicate PCR was loaded with approximately 200 ng genomic DNA, equivalent to 30,000 to 35,000 T cell genomes. The purified libraries were quantified using a Qubit 3.0 fluorometer, sized with a Bioanalyzer 2100, and then quantified again using the KAPA Library Quantification kit. Every immunoSEQ 96-well plate was sequenced on a separate single-read 150-cycle Illumina NextSeq 550 flow cell. The original methods were these. Because the immunoSEQ output included only junctional sequences and no quality scores, the filtering could not be the same as the filtering used for full-length reads. To assign V/J genes and CDR3, sequences were annotated against IMGT germline references using PyIR, a Python wrapper for IgBLAST v1.9. Reads were filtered out if the reads had weak V/J assignments (E-value above 1e-6), no CDR3, stop codons, out-of-frame junctions, or ambiguous translated residues. A V3J clonotype was defined by an identical inferred V gene, J gene, and CDR3 amino acid sequence. Percentage overlap between repertoires was computed as shared unique clonotypes divided by the size of the smaller repertoire. RTK rarefaction, the Chao1 estimator, and Recon v2.1 estimates of unobserved clonotypes were used to assess repertoire richness. Generation probabilities were computed with OLGA for all TCRbeta clonotypes obtained by the gDNA method from a handful of donors. TCRdb limited this immuneACCESS table to in-frame rearrangements with V and J called. A share of clones is missing; checked studies link under half to unresolved V genes, and the rest is unexplained. V and J calls and clone size come straight from that table; D and trimming were deduced from the DNA. The sample includes about 2,200,000 clones, with roughly 91% observed a single time. Under 2% of the sample is taken by the ten largest.

Sequencing input: naive CD8+ T cells from PBMCs. Read against the paper, the sample's cell subset or site label means: CD45RA+CCR7+. The chain is made from TRBV28 and TRBJ1-1; the D region possibly corresponds to TRBD1 (6 bases align). This clonotype was obtained from a man in his late teens or twenties in good health. Some clones in this sample may be carry-over from other donors' samples. The CDR3 loop reads CASSHTGPGAFF. The bases read TGTGCCAGCAGTCATACAGGGCCTGGAGCTTTCTTT.